Detailed here is one TCR beta chain. The antigen is unknown. This sample is drawn from a study of OX40 agonist ivuxolimab in advanced cancers. About the study: As their treatment, patients were administered ivuxolimab, an agonistic anti-OX40 (CD134) antibody. Study-level findings and limits: Normalized expansion of T-cell clones was also low for some nonresponders.

Assay used: immunoSEQ multiplex PCR; TCRdb lists only in-frame clones, some missing. Counted here are tens of thousands of clones, around nine tenths occurring once; the ten biggest clones make up around 0.76%. V lost 5 bases, J lost 1 base, and 11 bases lay in between. This CDR3 is 14 amino acids long. From germline, CDR1 is SGHTA and CDR2 FQGNSA. Sampling of blood occurred at baseline, cycle 4 day 1, and cycle 7 day 1. This clonotype was sampled from an adult with an advanced solid tumor such as melanoma, head and neck, liver or kidney cancer. The rearrangement joins TRBV7-2 to TRBJ1-1; a weak D match, TRBD1 (6 bases). The source material was CD4+ or CD8+ T cells sorted from blood, sampled in a trial of the OX40 agonist ivuxolimab. CDR3: CASSRVGQNTEAFF. The CDR3 coding sequence is TGTGCCAGCAGCCGCGTGGGACAGAACACTGAAGCTTTCTTT.